These T cell receptor beta chains were read from a single sample in a study of molecular identifiers for immune sequencing clone quantification. From the PCR reads, TCRdb called clonotypes with MiXCR, one entry per CDR3 protein. The sample contains around 89,000 distinct CDR3 sequences, around 19% of which appear only once. Sequences were obtained from naive CD8+ T cells from blood, with Jurkat cell RNA spiked in. Receptors originate from a human donor in good health. Some libraries in this study had Jurkat cell RNA spiked in. Both conserved end residues are trimmed from each CDR3. The order of the fields is D gene, V gene, J gene, clone size, CDR3 protein. A D gene is named only where the DNA matches it firmly. For some rows the clone size is stated as once, few or many, or as a class when expanded; others skip it.

>TRBD1|TRBV4-3|TRBJ1-1|many
ASSQDLGRGQEAF
>NA|TRBV2|TRBJ2-1|many
ASSAAGATYNEQF
>NA|TRBV13|TRBJ2-7|many
ASSFRGAGEQY
>NA|TRBV7-9|TRBJ1-1|many
ASGGVGGMNTEAF
>TRBD1|TRBV5-1|TRBJ1-1|many
ASSLEPGQAPNTEAF
>TRBD2|TRBV12-3/TRBV12-4|TRBJ2-3|many
ASSLELAGPLHNTDTQY
>NA|TRBV19|TRBJ2-1|NA
ASSIEGRGKTNEQF
>TRBD2|TRBV28|TRBJ2-3|few
ASSSYQTSGSIGSTDTQY
>TRBD1|TRBV9|TRBJ2-3|many
ASSTTGLTDTQY
>NA|TRBV7-6|TRBJ2-7|many
ASSLGQFYEQY
>NA|TRBV10-3|TRBJ2-7|many
AIAGTSSYEQY
>NA|TRBV20-1|TRBJ2-7|NA
SADSTYEQY
>NA|TRBV28|TRBJ2-7|many
ASSPPSYEQY
>NA|TRBV29-1|TRBJ2-7|many
SVEGRGLEQY
>NA|TRBV7-9|TRBJ1-5|many
ASSLVGSSNQPQH
>NA|TRBV13|TRBJ2-1|many
ASSLGLLSYSLNEQF
>NA|TRBV7-9|TRBJ2-5|many
AAAGPGRMETQY
>NA|TRBV7-9|TRBJ2-1|NA
ASNQAGYNEQF
>NA|TRBV6-1|TRBJ2-3|many
ASNAGLTDTQY
>TRBD1|TRBV4-3|TRBJ2-5|many
ASSHEFDRGLAETQY
>NA|TRBV2|TRBJ2-2|many
ASSEEGWVAGELF
>TRBD1|TRBV10-2|TRBJ2-2|few
ASRTGEAGELF
>NA|TRBV4-3|TRBJ2-5|many
ASSQEWRGPILQETQY
>TRBD1|TRBV24-1|TRBJ2-3|many
ATSDRDRATDTQY
>TRBD1|TRBV20-1|TRBJ1-2|many
SAGDRVNGYT
>NA|TRBV27|TRBJ2-3|many
ASSNTASTDTQY
>TRBD2|TRBV24-1|TRBJ2-3|many
ATSDHTSGTDTQY
>NA|TRBV7-8|TRBJ2-3|NA
VSTERRGFSTDTQY
>TRBD1|TRBV6-6|TRBJ2-3|many
ASIGTGTDTQY
>NA|TRBV28|TRBJ2-7|many
ASSFGRGPYEQY
>TRBD1|TRBV30|TRBJ1-5|many
AWSEQGNQPQH
>NA|TRBV19|TRBJ2-5|many
AIPRAYSRINPETQY
>NA|TRBV20-1|TRBJ2-5|many
SARFWKSLAWTPNVETQY
>NA|TRBV7-9|TRBJ2-7|many
ASTETHEQY
>NA|TRBV12-3/TRBV12-4|TRBJ2-2|many
ASSPQGTGELF
>NA|TRBV6-1|TRBJ1-1|many
ASSEATDTNTEAF
>TRBD2|TRBV20-1|TRBJ2-1|NA
SARDTSGGRALDDEQF
>NA|TRBV12-3/TRBV12-4|TRBJ2-7|few
ASSLTAGYEQY
>TRBD2|TRBV27|TRBJ2-1|many
ASTRTGGPWEQF
>TRBD2|TRBV6-5|TRBJ2-3|many
AATAGVADTQY
>NA|TRBV21-1|TRBJ1-1|many
ASSHGWTGSTEAF
>NA|TRBV12-3/TRBV12-4|TRBJ2-1|many
ASSPSNEQF
>TRBD2|TRBV20-1|TRBJ2-3|NA
SAMALAGDRAADTQY
>NA|TRBV29-1|TRBJ2-2|many
SVEGTGNTGELF
>TRBD2|TRBV7-6|TRBJ2-1|many
ASSLEASGVYNEQF
>NA|TRBV7-2|TRBJ2-4|many
ASSFLADIQY
>NA|TRBV9|TRBJ1-1|many
APKHPCSLNTEAF
>NA|TRBV3-1|TRBJ2-7|many
ASSQGHYEQY
>NA|TRBV19|TRBJ2-6|many
ATKEGGSGANVLT
>TRBD1|TRBV13|TRBJ2-5|many
ASAPPDRGQETQY
>TRBD1|TRBV14|TRBJ2-7|many
ASSQGTGPSYEQY
>TRBD1|TRBV4-1|TRBJ1-1|many
ASSPTWLQGEAF
>NA|TRBV29-1|TRBJ2-3|many
SVVGKTDTQY
>TRBD2|TRBV28|TRBJ2-7|many
ASKLAGDLEEVDEQY
>NA|TRBV19|TRBJ1-1|many
ASTPGTTEAF